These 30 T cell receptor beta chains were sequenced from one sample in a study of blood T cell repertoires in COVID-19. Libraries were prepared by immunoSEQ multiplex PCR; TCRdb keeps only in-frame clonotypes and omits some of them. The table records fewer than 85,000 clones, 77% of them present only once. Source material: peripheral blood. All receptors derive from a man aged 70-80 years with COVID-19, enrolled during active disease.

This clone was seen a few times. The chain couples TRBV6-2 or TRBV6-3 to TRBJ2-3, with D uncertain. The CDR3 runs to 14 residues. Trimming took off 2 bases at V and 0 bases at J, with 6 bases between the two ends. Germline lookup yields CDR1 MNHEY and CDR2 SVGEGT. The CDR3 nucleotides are TGTGCCAGCAGTTACGGGCAGAGCACAGATACGCAGTATTTT. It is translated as CASSYGQSTDTQYF.

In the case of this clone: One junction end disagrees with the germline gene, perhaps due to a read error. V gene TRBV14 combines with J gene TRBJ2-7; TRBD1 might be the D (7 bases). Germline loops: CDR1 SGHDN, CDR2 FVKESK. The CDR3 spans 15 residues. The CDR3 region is CASSRAGQSSNEQYF. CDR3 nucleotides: TGTGCCAGCAGCCGGGCGGGACAGAGCTCCAACGAGCAGTACTTC.

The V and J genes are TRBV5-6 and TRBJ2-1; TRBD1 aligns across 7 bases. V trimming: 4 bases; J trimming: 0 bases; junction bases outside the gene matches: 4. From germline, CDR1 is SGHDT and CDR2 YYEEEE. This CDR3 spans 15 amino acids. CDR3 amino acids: CASSQQGHSYNEQFF. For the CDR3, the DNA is TGTGCCAGCAGCCAACAGGGGCACTCCTACAATGAGCAGTTCTTC.

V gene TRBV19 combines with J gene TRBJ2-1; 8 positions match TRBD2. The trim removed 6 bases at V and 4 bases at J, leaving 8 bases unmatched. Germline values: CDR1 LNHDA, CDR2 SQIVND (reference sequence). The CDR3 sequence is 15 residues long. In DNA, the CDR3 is TGTGCCAGTAGCCTTACTAGCGGCCTATACAATGAGCAGTTCTTC. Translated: CASSLTSGLYNEQFF.

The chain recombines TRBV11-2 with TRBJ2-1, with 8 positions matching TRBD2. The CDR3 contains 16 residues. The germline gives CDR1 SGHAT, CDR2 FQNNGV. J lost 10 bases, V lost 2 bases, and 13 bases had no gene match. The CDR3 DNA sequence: TGTGCCAGCAGCTTATTGTCGAGCGGGAGCGTATTCGAGCAGTTCTTC. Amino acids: CASSLLSSGSVFEQFF.

CDR3 in amino acids: CARRDRAEEKLFF. DNA of the CDR3: TGTGCCAGACGGGACAGGGCTGAGGAAAAACTGTTTTTT. V usage is TRBV30 and J usage is TRBJ1-4, with 9 bases aligning to TRBD1. The germline CDR1 and CDR2 sequences are GTSNPN and SVGIG (reference sequence). V lost 8 bases and J lost 8; bases outside the gene matches: 9. There are 13 residues in the CDR3.

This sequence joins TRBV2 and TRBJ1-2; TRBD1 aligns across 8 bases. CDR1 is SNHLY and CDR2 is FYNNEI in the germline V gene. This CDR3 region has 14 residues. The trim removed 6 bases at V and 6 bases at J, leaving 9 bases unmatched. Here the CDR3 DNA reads TGTGCCAGCAGCCACCTGACAGGGGATAATGGCTACACCTTC. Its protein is CASSHLTGDNGYTF.

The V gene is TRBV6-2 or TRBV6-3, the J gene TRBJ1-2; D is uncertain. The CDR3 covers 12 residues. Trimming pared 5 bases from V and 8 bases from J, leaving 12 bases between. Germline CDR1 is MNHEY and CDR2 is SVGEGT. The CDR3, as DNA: TGTGCCAGCAGTCTCCTAAGAGGAGGCTACACCTTC. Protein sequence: CASSLLRGGYTF.

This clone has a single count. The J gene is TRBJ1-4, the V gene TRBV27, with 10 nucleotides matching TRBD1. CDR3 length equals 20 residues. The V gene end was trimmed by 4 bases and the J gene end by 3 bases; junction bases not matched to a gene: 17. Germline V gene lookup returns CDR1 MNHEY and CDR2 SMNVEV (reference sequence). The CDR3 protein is CASSSPGGDRGRRANEKLFF. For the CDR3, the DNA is TGTGCCAGCAGTTCCCCGGGGGGGGACAGGGGCCGTCGGGCTAATGAAAAACTGTTTTTT.

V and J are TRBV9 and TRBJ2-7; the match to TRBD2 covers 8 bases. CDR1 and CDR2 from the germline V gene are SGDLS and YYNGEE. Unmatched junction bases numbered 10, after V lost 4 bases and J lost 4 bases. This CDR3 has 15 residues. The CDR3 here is CASSPGGENSYEQYF. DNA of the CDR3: TGTGCCAGCAGCCCGGGGGGGGAGAACTCTTACGAGCAGTACTTC. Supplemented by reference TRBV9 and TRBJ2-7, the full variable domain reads DSGVTQTPKHLITATGQRVTLRCSPRSGDLSVYWYQQSLDQGLQFLIQYYNGEERAKGNILERFSAQQFPDLHSELNLSSLELGDSALYFCASSPGGENSYEQYFGPGTRLTVT.

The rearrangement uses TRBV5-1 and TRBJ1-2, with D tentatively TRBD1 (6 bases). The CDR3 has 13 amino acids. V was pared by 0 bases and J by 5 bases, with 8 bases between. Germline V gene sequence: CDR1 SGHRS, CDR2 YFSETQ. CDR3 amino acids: CASSLEGEYGYTF. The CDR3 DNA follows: TGCGCCAGCAGCTTGGAGGGGGAGTATGGCTACACCTTC.

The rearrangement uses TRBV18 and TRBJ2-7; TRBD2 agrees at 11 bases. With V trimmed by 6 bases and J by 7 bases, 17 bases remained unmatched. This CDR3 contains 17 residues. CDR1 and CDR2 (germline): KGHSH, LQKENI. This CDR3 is CASSPLIGSGRAEEQYF. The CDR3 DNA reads TGTGCCAGCTCCCCCTTAATCGGTAGCGGGAGGGCTGAAGAGCAGTACTTC. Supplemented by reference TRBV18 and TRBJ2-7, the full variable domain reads NAGVMQNPRHLVRRRGQEARLRCSPMKGHSHVYWYRQLPEEGLKFMVYLQKENIIDESGMPKERFSAEFPKEGPSILRIQQVVRGDSAAYFCASSPLIGSGRAEEQYFGPGTRLTVT.

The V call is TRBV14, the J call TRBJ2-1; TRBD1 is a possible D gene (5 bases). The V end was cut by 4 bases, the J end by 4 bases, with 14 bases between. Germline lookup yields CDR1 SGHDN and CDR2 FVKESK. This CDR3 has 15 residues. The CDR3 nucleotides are TGTGCCAGCAGCCGTCTAGGGGTGTTGTACAATGAGCAGTTCTTC. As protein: CASSRLGVLYNEQFF. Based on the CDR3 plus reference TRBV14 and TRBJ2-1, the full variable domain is EAGVTQFPSHSVIEKGQTVTLRCDPISGHDNLYWYRRVMGKEIKFLLHFVKESKQDESGMPNNRFLAERTGGTYSTLKVQPAELEDSGVYFCASSRLGVLYNEQFFGPGTRLTVL.

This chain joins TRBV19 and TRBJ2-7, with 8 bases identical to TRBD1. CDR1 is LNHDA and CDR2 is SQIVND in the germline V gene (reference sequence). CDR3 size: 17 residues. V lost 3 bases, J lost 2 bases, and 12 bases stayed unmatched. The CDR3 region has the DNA TGTGCCAGTAGTATCGCGGTAAGGACAGGGCGTACCTACGAGCAGTACTTC. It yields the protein CASSIAVRTGRTYEQYF. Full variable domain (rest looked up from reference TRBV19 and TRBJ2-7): DGGITQSPKYLFRKEGQNVTLSCEQNLNHDAMYWYRQDPGQGLRLIYYSQIVNDFQKGDIAEGYSVSREKKESFPLTVTSAQKNPTAFYLCASSIAVRTGRTYEQYFGPGTRLTVT.

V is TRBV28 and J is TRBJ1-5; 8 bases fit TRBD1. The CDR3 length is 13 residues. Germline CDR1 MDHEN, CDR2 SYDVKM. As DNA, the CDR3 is TGTGTGAGTGGACAGGGAATAGAGCAGCCCCAGCATTTT. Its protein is CVSGQGIEQPQHF.

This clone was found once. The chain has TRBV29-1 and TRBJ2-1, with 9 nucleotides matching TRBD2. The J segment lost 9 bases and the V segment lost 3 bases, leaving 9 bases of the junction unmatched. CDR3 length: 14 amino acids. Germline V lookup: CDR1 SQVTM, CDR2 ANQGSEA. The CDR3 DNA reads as TGCAGCGTTGAGTGGTCTAGCGGGAACGGTGAGCAGTTCTTC. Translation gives CSVEWSSGNGEQFF.

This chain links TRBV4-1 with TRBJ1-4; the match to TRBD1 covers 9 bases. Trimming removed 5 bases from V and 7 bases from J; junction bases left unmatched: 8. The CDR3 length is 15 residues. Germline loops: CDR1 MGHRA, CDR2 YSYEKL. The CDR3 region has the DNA TGCGCCAGCAGCACCAGACAGGGGGAAGGTGAAAAACTGTTTTTT. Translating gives CASSTRQGEGEKLFF.

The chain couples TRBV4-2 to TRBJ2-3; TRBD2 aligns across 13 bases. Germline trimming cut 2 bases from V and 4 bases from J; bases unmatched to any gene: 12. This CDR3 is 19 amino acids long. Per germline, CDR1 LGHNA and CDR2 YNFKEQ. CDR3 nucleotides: TGTGCCAGCAGCCAAACAGGGGGATCGACTAGCGGGAGGTCAGATACGCAGTATTTT. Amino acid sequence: CASSQTGGSTSGRSDTQYF.

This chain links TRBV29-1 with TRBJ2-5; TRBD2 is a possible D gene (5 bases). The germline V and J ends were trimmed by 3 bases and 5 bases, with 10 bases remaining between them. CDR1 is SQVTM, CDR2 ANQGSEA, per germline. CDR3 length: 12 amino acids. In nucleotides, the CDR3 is TGCAGCGTTGATGTGCGGAGGGAGACCCAGTACTTC. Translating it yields CSVDVRRETQYF.

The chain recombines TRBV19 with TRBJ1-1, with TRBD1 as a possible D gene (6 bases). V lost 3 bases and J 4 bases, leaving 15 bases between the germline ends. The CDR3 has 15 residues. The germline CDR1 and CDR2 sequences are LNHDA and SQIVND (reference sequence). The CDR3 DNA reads TGTGCCAGTAGTATTGGCACAGGGATCCCCACTGAAGCTTTCTTT. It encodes CASSIGTGIPTEAFF.

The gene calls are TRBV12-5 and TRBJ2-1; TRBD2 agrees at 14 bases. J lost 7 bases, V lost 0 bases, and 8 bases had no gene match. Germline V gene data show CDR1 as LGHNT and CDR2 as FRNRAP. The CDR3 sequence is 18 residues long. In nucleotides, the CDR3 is TGTGCTAGTGGTTTGGTACACCCCGGGACTAGCGGGAGTAATGAGCAGTTCTTC. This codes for CASGLVHPGTSGSNEQFF.

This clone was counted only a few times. CDR3 sequence (DNA): TGCAGCGCATCCCAGGGGACCACCGGGGAGCTGTTTTTT. It yields the protein CSASQGTTGELFF. The V gene is TRBV29-1, the J gene TRBJ2-2, with D maybe TRBD1 (6 bases). The CDR3 contains 13 residues. The V end lost 7 bases, the J end lost 4 bases, and 13 bases lay between the germline ends. Germline V gene sequence: CDR1 SQVTM, CDR2 ANQGSEA.

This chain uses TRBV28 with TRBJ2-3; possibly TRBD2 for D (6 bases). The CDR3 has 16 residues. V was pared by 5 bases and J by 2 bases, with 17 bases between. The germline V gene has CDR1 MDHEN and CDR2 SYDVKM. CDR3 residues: CASSKFGGGFTDTQYF. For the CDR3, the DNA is TGTGCCAGCAGTAAGTTTGGGGGAGGCTTCACAGATACGCAGTATTTT.

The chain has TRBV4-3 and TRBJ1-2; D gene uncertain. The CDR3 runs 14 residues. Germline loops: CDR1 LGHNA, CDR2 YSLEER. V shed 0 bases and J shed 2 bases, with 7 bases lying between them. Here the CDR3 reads CASSQDGQNYGYTF. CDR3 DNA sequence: TGCGCCAGCAGCCAAGATGGGCAGAACTATGGCTACACCTTC.

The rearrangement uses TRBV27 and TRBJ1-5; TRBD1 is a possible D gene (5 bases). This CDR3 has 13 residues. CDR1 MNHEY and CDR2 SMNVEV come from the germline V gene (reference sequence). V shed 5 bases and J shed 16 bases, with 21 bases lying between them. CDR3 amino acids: CASSPSGTKVFHF. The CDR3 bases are TGTGCCAGCAGTCCCTCCGGGACTAAAGTATTCCATTTT.

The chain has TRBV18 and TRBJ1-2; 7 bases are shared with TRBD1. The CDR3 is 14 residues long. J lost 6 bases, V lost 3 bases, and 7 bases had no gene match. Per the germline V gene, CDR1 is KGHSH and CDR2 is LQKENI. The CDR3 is CASSPRQGWHGYTF. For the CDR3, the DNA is TGTGCCAGCTCACCGAGACAGGGATGGCATGGCTACACCTTC.

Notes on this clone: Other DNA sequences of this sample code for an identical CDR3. For the CDR3, the DNA is TGTGCCAGCAGCCGACAGGGAGCCTACGAGCAGTACTTC. This codes for CASSRQGAYEQYF. The chain employs TRBV28 and TRBJ2-7, with 7 bases identical to TRBD1. Looked up from germline, CDR1 is MDHEN and CDR2 is SYDVKM. CDR3 length: 13 residues. Losses at the gene ends were 6 bases for V and 2 bases for J; bases not matched to a gene: 4.

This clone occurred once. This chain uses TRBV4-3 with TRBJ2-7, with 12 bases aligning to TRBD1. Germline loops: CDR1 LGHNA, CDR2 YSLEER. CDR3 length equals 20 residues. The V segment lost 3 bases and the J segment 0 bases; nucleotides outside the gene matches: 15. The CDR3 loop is CASSQFHGTGGWVSSYEQYF. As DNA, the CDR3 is TGCGCCAGCAGCCAGTTTCACGGGACAGGGGGCTGGGTGAGCTCCTACGAGCAGTACTTC.

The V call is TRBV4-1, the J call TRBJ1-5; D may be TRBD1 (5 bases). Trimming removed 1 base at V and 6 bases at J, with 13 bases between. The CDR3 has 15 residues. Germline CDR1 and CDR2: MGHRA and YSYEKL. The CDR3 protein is CASSQGGAGRQPQHF. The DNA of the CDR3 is TGCGCCAGCAGCCAAGGTGGGGCAGGGCGTCAGCCCCAGCATTTT.

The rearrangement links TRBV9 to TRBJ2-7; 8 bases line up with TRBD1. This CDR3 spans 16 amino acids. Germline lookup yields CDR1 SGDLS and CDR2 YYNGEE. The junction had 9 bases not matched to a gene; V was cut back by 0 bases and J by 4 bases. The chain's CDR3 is CASSVESGRGPYEQYF. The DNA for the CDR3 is TGTGCCAGCAGCGTAGAATCTGGCAGGGGGCCGTACGAGCAGTACTTC.